This T cell receptor beta chain was sequenced in a study of blood T cell repertoires in COVID-19. The wider study: The study drew acute and convalescent COVID-19 samples from the United States, Italy and Spain. T cells, B-cell-depleted T cells, or PBMCs provided the cDNA or gDNA that served as material.

The CDR3 is made up of 14 amino acids. The V end was cut by 0 bases, the J end by 1 base, with 6 bases between. CDR1 is LGHDT, CDR2 YNNKEL, per germline (reference sequence). Method: immunoSEQ multiplex PCR; TCRdb's copy keeps in-frame clones and lacks some. The sample shows some 140,000 clones, over 75% of them seen only once. Seattle patients were enrolled during active infection and followed longitudinally. This TCR derives from a man aged 60 to 75 with COVID-19, enrolled during active disease. The gene calls are TRBV3-1 (or the pseudogene TRBV3-2) and TRBJ2-5, with D hard to call. Sample: peripheral blood. Here the CDR3 reads CASSQDTAQETQYF. CDR3 nucleotides: TGTGCCAGCAGCCAAGATACTGCCCAAGAGACCCAGTACTTC.